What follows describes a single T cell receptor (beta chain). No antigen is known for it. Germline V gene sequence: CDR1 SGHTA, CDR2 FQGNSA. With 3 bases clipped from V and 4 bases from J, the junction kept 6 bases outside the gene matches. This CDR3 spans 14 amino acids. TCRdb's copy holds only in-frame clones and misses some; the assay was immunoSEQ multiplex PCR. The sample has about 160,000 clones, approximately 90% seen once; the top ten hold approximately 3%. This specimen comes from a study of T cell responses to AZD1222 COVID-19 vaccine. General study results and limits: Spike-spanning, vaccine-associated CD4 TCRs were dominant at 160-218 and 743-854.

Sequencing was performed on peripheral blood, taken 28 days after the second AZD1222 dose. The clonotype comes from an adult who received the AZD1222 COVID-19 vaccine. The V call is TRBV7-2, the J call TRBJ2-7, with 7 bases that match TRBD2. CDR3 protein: CASSLRGSWYEQYF. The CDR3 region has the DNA TGTGCCAGCAGCTTGCGCGGGAGTTGGTACGAGCAGTACTTC.